Below, 9 T cell receptor beta chains from the same sample are listed, as sequenced in a study of T cells expressing NK-cell markers. One entry per CDR3 protein, without DNA, is what TCRdb gives after re-calling the 5' RACE reads. The sample data list some 390,000 distinct CDR3 sequences. Sequenced: blood T cells: a sorted CD56 or NKG2C T cell subset, CD4+ or CD8+ T cells, or bulk PBMC T cells (not recorded which). These receptors were collected from a woman in her forties or fifties in good health.

The chain is built from TRBV21-1 and TRBJ2-7. TRBV21-1 has pseudogene status. The CDR3 sequence is 15 residues long. Here the CDR3 reads CASSKASTSSIEQYF.

The genes are TRBV11-3 and TRBJ2-2; the D call of TRBD1 rests on TCRdb alone, since no DNA is present to check it. This CDR3 is 15 amino acids long. The germline CDR1 and CDR2 sequences are SGHNT and YENEEA. The CDR3 here is CASSSSRGTAGELFF.

The chain has TRBV20-1 and TRBJ2-7; TCRdb's D gene call, TRBD2, goes unchecked for lack of DNA. The CDR3 runs 16 residues. Germline CDR1 and CDR2: DFQATT and SNEGSKA (reference sequence). CDR3 sequence reads: CSARSGTSGGSYEQYF.

The chain is built from TRBV24-1 and TRBJ2-3. This CDR3 is 13 amino acids long. Germline V gene sequence: CDR1 KGHDR, CDR2 SFDVKD. This CDR3 is CATSDINTDTQYF.

The chain joins TRBV20-1 to TRBJ2-7; TCRdb proposes TRBD2, but this gene call is untestable without DNA. Germline CDR1 DFQATT, CDR2 SNEGSKA (reference sequence). The CDR3 extends over 14 amino acids. This CDR3 is CSAFEIGLAGVAYF.

The chain joins TRBV6-5 to TRBJ2-3; with no DNA, the TCRdb D assignment of TRBD2 cannot be verified. CDR1 is MNHEY and CDR2 is SVGAGI in the germline V gene. The CDR3 runs 15 residues. The CDR3 sequence is CASRTSGSLSDTQYF.

The genes are TRBV6-5 and TRBJ1-2; TCRdb's D call of TRBD1 is untestable without DNA. This CDR3 has 13 amino acids. Germline V gene sequence: CDR1 MNHEY, CDR2 SVGAGI. This CDR3 is CASSRDENYGYTF.

The rearrangement joins TRBV30 to TRBJ2-3; TCRdb calls TRBD2, which cannot be checked without DNA. This CDR3 region has 14 residues. Germline CDR1 GTSNPN, CDR2 SVGIG (reference sequence). CDR3: CAWTSGRARDTQYF.

The chain is built from TRBV20-1 and TRBJ2-1; no DNA is available, so the TRBD2 call from TCRdb remains unchecked. This CDR3 spans 15 amino acids. CDR1 and CDR2 (germline): DFQATT, SNEGSKA (reference sequence). This chain's CDR3 is CSARGSTSGYNEQFF.